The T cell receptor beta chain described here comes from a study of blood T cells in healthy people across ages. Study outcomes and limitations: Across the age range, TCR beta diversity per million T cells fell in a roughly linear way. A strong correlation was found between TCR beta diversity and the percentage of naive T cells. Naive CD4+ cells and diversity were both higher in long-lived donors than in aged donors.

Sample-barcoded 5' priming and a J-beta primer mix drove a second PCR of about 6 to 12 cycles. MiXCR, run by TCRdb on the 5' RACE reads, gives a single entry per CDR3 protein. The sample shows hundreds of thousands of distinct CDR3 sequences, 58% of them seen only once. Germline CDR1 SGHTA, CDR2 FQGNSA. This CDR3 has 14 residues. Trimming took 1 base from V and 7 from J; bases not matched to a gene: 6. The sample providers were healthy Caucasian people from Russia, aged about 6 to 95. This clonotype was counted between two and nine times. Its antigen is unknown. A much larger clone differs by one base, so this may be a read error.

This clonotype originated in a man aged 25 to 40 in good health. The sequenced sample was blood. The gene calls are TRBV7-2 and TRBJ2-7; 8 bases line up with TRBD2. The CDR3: CASSLVAGSNEQYF. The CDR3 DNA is TGTGCCAGCAGCTTAGTAGCGGGGAGCAATGAGCAGTACTTC.